These 20 T cell receptor beta chains share one sample of origin, sequenced in a study of PD-1 blockade in classical Hodgkin lymphoma. Profiling relied on immunoSEQ multiplex PCR, and the TCRdb table lists in-frame clones only, not all of them. The top ten clones hold roughly 21% of a sample with approximately 98,000 clones, 89% of them seen once. Every patient was affected by relapse after autologous stem cell transplantation, while exposure to brentuximab vedotin was not uniform. This material consisted of peripheral blood mononuclear cells (PBMCs), taken before the second cycle of nivolumab. The receptors derive from a human donor with classical Hodgkin lymphoma.

This clone turned up a few times. The J gene is TRBJ1-4, the V gene TRBV7-6, with TRBD1 matching 9 bases. Germline V gene data show CDR1 as SGHVS and CDR2 as FNYEAQ. The CDR3 runs to 14 residues. V lost 5 bases to trimming and J lost 7 bases; unmatched junction nucleotides: 5. CDR3 residues: CASSQGQGGEKLFF. The CDR3 region has the DNA TGTGCCAGCAGCCAGGGACAGGGCGGTGAAAAACTGTTTTTT.

The V call is TRBV27, the J call TRBJ2-1; 8 nucleotides line up with TRBD2. This CDR3 comprises 17 residues. The germline V gene has CDR1 MNHEY and CDR2 SMNVEV (reference sequence). V shed 8 bases, J shed 4 bases, and the junction held 16 bases outside the gene matches. This CDR3 is CASVKRSLAGTYNEQFF. Here the CDR3 DNA reads TGTGCCAGCGTTAAAAGGAGTCTAGCGGGCACTTACAATGAGCAGTTCTTC.

The rearrangement joins TRBV7-9 to TRBJ2-7; 9 bases are a match to TRBD1. The V segment lost 4 bases and the J segment 5 bases; nucleotides outside the gene matches: 9. This CDR3 is built from 15 residues. Germline V gene sequence: CDR1 SEHNR, CDR2 FQNEAQ (reference sequence). CDR3 in amino acids: CASSSPQGAQDEQYF. The CDR3 DNA follows: TGTGCCAGCAGCTCTCCACAGGGGGCGCAGGACGAGCAGTACTTC. The full variable domain, in which reference TRBV7-9 and TRBJ2-7 provide the parts outside the CDR3, is DTGVSQNPRHKITKRGQNVTFRCDPISEHNRLYWYRQTLGQGPEFLTYFQNEAQLEKSRLLSDRFSAERPKGSFSTLEIQRTEQGDSAMYLCASSSPQGAQDEQYFGPGTRLTVT.

The chain is built from TRBV5-8 and TRBJ2-7; 7 positions match TRBD1. Germline lookup yields CDR1 SGHTS and CDR2 YDEGEE. The trim removed 5 bases at V and 3 bases at J, leaving 8 bases unmatched. The CDR3 is 14 residues long. The CDR3 DNA is TGTGCCAGCAGGCCGGGACAGATAAACTACGAGCAGTACTTC. Its protein is CASRPGQINYEQYF.

The rearrangement links TRBV27 to TRBJ2-1; 9 bases are a match to TRBD1. The junction had 1 base not matched to a gene; V was cut back by 0 bases and J by 4 bases. The CDR3 is 15 residues long. CDR1 and CDR2 from the germline V gene are MNHEY and SMNVEV (reference sequence). CDR3 loop: CASSLSGTGYNEQFF. The CDR3 DNA follows: TGTGCCAGCAGTTTATCCGGGACAGGGTACAATGAGCAGTTCTTC.

This chain connects TRBV6-1 to TRBJ1-2, with D possibly being TRBD1 (5 bases). Germline V CDR1 and CDR2: MNHNS, SASEGT. The CDR3 length is 13 residues. V lost 9 bases and J lost 7, with 18 bases in between. The CDR3 nucleotides read TGTGCCAGTAAGACCGGGACCATGATTGGCTACACCTTC. Protein: CASKTGTMIGYTF.

This clone was seen a few times. The germline gene is not matched at one end of the junction; a read error may be the cause. The chain uses TRBV6-6 and TRBJ2-7, with D possibly TRBD2 on 6 matching bases. Germline CDR1 MNHNY, CDR2 SVGAGI (reference sequence). The CDR3 length is 14 residues. The CDR3 coding sequence is TGTGCCAGCAGCCAGACTAGTGAATCCTCCGAGCAGTACTTC. Translated: CASSQTSESSEQYF.

The rearrangement links TRBV7-9 to TRBJ2-3; 8 nucleotides align to TRBD2. The CDR3 has 16 amino acids. After removal of 5 bases from V and 4 bases from J, the junction contained 11 bases not matched to a gene. Germline V gives CDR1 SEHNR, CDR2 FQNEAQ (reference sequence). CDR3 in amino acids: CASSRRGGLGADTQYF. CDR3 DNA sequence: TGTGCCAGCAGCCGACGGGGGGGCCTTGGGGCAGATACGCAGTATTTT.

This clone was recorded only once. This sequence joins TRBV18 and TRBJ1-1; D not resolved. Germline lookup yields CDR1 KGHSH and CDR2 LQKENI. Trimming removed 5 bases from V and 4 bases from J, with 11 bases in between. The CDR3 contains 13 residues. Written as DNA, the CDR3 is TGTGCCAGCTCAGAGGGAGGAGGCACTGAAGCTTTCTTT. Its translation is CASSEGGGTEAFF.

V and J are TRBV7-9 and TRBJ2-7; a weak D match, TRBD1 (5 bases). Germline assignment: CDR1 SEHNR and CDR2 FQNEAQ (reference sequence). The CDR3 is 14 amino acids. Trimming took 1 base from V and 3 from J, leaving 10 bases between them. In nucleotides, the CDR3 is TGTGCCAGCAGCTTAGTGGTCAGGGACTACGAGCAGTACTTC. It is translated as CASSLVVRDYEQYF.

The V call is TRBV19, the J call TRBJ2-2; the D gene is possibly TRBD2 (5 bases). In germline, CDR1 is LNHDA, CDR2 SQIVND (reference sequence). V lost 8 bases and J lost 4, with 11 bases in between. CDR3 size: 13 residues. CDR3 sequence (DNA): TGTGCCAGTGTAGACGGACTCACCGGGGAGCTGTTTTTT. Translating it yields CASVDGLTGELFF.

Only one count was recorded for this clone. The rearrangement uses TRBV4-3 and TRBJ1-5; tentative D call: TRBD1 (5 bases). The germline CDR1 and CDR2 sequences are LGHNA and YSLEER. Trimming pared 0 bases from V and 4 bases from J, leaving 10 bases between. This CDR3 has 15 amino acids. The CDR3 loop is CASSQDREGNQPQHF. The CDR3 nucleotides read TGCGCCAGCAGCCAAGATCGGGAGGGGAATCAGCCCCAGCATTTT.

This chain links TRBV6-5 with TRBJ1-1; 8 nucleotides match TRBD1. This CDR3 contains 16 residues. V was clipped by 3 bases and J by 4 bases; unmatched bases: 10. Germline loops: CDR1 MNHEY, CDR2 SVGAGI. The CDR3 region has the DNA TGTGCCAGCAGTTATTCCCGGACAGGGATAGGCACTGAAGCTTTCTTT. As protein: CASSYSRTGIGTEAFF.

The V and J genes are TRBV27 and TRBJ1-1, with D possibly being TRBD1 (5 bases). The V end was cut by 4 bases, the J end by 3 bases, with 15 bases between. In germline, CDR1 is MNHEY, CDR2 SMNVEV (reference sequence). This CDR3 region has 15 residues. For the CDR3, the DNA is TGTGCCAGCAGTTCGACCGGGGGGGGGTACACTGAAGCTTTCTTT. Protein: CASSSTGGGYTEAFF.

The rearrangement uses TRBV6-6 and TRBJ2-7, with TRBD2 matching over 10 bases. The germline V gene encodes CDR1 MNHNY and CDR2 SVGAGI (reference sequence). Losses at the gene ends were 6 bases for V and 7 bases for J; bases not matched to a gene: 6. The CDR3 extends over 13 amino acids. The CDR3 DNA reads as TGTGCCAGCAGATCTCCTAGCGGGAGTGAGCAGTACTTC. This encodes CASRSPSGSEQYF.

About this clone: The same CDR3 also results from other DNA sequences found in this sample. The chain recombines TRBV7-2 with TRBJ2-5; D is possibly TRBD2 (6 bases). Deletions cut 3 bases from V and 1 base from J, with 9 bases between. Germline CDR1 reads SGHTA; CDR2 reads FQGNSA. The CDR3 extends over 14 amino acids. The DNA for the CDR3 is TGTGCCAGCAGCTTTCTTAGCGGCCAAGAGACCCAGTACTTC. It translates to CASSFLSGQETQYF.

V gene TRBV5-5 combines with J gene TRBJ2-3; D unclear. V was cut by 1 base and J by 6 bases, with 9 bases left in between. Germline assignment: CDR1 SGHKS and CDR2 YYEKEE (reference sequence). The CDR3 spans 13 residues. The CDR3 spells CASSLSGLDTQYF. DNA of the CDR3: TGTGCCAGCAGCTTGTCAGGTCTGGATACGCAGTATTTT.

Regarding this clone: Mismatch with germline at one junction end may stem from a read error. The V and J genes are TRBV11-2 and TRBJ2-7; D is undetermined. Per the germline V gene, CDR1 is SGHAT and CDR2 is FQNNGV. The CDR3 length is 12 residues. The CDR3 here is CASSSKPLSRVF. The CDR3 nucleotides are TGTGCCAGCAGCTCGAAACCCCTCAGCCGGGTTTTC.

For the CDR3, the DNA is TGTGCCAGCAGCTCAATGGGGGAAGCGGGGACGGGCTATGGCTACACCTTC. Protein product: CASSSMGEAGTGYGYTF. This chain links TRBV7-2 with TRBJ1-2; tentative D call: TRBD1 (5 bases). Trimming shortened V by 4 bases and J by 4 bases, and 22 bases separated the two germline ends. This CDR3 region has 17 residues. The germline gives CDR1 SGHTA, CDR2 FQGNSA.

The V gene is TRBV4-1, the J gene TRBJ1-5; TRBD1 agrees at 8 bases. V was clipped by 2 bases and J by 2 bases; unmatched bases: 20. CDR3 size: 21 residues. Germline CDR1 is MGHRA and CDR2 is YSYEKL. CDR3 nucleotides: TGCGCCAGCAGCCAATATAGACGCATCGGACAGGGTGGGGTAGGCAATCAGCCCCAGCATTTT. Amino acid sequence: CASSQYRRIGQGGVGNQPQHF.